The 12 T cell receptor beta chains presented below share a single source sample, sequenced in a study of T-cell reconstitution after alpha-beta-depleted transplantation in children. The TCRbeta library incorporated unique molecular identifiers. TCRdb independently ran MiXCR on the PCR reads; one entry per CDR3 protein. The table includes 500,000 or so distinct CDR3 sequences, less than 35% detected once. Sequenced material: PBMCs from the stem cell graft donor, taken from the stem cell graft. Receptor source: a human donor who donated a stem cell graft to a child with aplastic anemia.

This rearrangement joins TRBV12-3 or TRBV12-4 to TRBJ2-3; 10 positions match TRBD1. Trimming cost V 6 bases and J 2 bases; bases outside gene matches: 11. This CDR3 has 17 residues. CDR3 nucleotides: TGTGCCAGCAGCCGGGCGAGGGACAGGGGTTCCACAGATACGCAGTATTTT. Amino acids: CASSRARDRGSTDTQYF.

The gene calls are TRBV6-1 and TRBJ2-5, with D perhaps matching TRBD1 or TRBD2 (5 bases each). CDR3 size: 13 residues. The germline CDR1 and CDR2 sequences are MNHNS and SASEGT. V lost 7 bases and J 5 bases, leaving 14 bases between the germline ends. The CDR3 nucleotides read TGTGCCAGCAAAGACGGGACGTCGGAGACCCAGTACTTC. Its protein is CASKDGTSETQYF.

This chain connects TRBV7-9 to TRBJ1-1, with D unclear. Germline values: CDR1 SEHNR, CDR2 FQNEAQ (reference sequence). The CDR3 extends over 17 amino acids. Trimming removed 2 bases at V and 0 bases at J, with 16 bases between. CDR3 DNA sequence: TGTGCCAGCAGCTTACACCCTACTCTACGGGTGAACACTGAAGCTTTCTTT. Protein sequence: CASSLHPTLRVNTEAFF.

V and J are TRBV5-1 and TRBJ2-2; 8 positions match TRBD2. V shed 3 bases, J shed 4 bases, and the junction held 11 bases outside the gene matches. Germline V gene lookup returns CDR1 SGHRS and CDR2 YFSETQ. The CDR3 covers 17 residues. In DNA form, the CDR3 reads TGCGCCAGCAGCTCCTTGAGCGGGAGCACGGGCACCGGGGAGCTGTTTTTT. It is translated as CASSSLSGSTGTGELFF. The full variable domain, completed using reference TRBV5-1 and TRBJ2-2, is KAGVTQTPRYLIKTRGQQVTLSCSPISGHRSVSWYQQTPGQGLQFLFEYFSETQRNKGNFPGRFSGRQFSNSRSEMNVSTLELGDSALYLCASSSLSGSTGTGELFFGEGSRLTVL.

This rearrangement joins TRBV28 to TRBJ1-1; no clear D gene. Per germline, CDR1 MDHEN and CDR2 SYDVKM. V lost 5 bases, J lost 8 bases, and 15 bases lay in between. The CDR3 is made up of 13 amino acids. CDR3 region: CASSVDPRPEAFF. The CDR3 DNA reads TGTGCCAGCAGTGTAGACCCAAGGCCCGAAGCTTTCTTT.

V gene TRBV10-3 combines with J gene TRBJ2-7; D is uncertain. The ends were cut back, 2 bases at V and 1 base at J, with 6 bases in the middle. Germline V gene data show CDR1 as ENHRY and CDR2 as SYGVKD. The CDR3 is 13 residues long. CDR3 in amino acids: CAISEALSYEQYV. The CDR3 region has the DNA TGTGCCATCAGTGAGGCCTTATCCTACGAGCAGTACGTC.

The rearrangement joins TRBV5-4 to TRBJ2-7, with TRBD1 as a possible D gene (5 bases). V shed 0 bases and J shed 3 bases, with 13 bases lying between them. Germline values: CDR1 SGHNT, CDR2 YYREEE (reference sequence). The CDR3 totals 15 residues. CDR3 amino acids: CASSLGQFLDYEQYF. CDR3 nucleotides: TGTGCCAGCAGCTTGGGACAGTTCCTGGACTACGAGCAGTACTTC.

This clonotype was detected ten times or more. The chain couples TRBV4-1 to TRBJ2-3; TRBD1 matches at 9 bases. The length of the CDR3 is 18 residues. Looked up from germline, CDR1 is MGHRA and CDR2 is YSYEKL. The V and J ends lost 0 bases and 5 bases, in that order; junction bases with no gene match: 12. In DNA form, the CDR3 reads TGCGCCAGCAGCCAAGATAGATATGGGACAGGGCGATTAGATACGCAGTATTTT. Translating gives CASSQDRYGTGRLDTQYF.

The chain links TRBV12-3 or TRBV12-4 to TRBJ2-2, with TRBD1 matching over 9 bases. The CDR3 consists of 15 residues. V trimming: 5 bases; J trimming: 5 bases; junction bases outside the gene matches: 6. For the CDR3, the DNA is TGTGCCAGCAGTCCTGGGACAGGGCTAACCGGGGAGCTGTTTTTT. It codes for CASSPGTGLTGELFF.

This CDR3 is CASTPTGALGIMNTEAFF. The CDR3 DNA is TGTGCCAGCACCCCCACAGGGGCCCTCGGCATCATGAACACTGAAGCTTTCTTT. The genes are TRBV27 and TRBJ1-1, with TRBD1 matching 7 bases. After removal of 7 bases from V and 0 bases from J, the junction contained 17 bases not matched to a gene. The length of the CDR3 is 18 residues. CDR1 is MNHEY and CDR2 is SMNVEV in the germline V gene (reference sequence).

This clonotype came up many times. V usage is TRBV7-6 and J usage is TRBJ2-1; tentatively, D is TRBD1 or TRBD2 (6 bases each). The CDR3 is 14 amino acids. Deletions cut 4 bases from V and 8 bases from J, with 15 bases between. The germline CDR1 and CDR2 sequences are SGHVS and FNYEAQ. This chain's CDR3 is CASSWKVGGDEQFF. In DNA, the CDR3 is TGTGCCAGCAGCTGGAAGGTGGGGGGCGATGAGCAGTTCTTC.

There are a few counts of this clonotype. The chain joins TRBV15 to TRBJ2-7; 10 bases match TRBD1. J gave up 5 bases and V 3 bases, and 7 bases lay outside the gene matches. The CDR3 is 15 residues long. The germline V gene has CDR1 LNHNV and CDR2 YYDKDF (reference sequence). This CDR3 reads CATSSAGQGFDEQYF. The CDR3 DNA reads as TGTGCCACCAGCAGCGCGGGACAGGGGTTTGACGAGCAGTACTTC. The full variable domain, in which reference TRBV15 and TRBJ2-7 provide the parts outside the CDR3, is DAMVIQNPRYQVTQFGKPVTLSCSQTLNHNVMYWYQQKSSQAPKLLFHYYDKDFNNEADTPDNFQSRRPNTSFCFLDIRSPGLGDTAMYLCATSSAGQGFDEQYFGPGTRLTVT.